The 31 T cell receptor beta chains in this list originate from one sample, sequenced in a study of blood T cell repertoires in COVID-19. Measured with immunoSEQ multiplex PCR; TCRdb has only the in-frame clones, and not every one. The sample shows around 120,000 clones, more than 60% of them seen only once. The specimen was peripheral blood. The origin of the receptors is a woman in her sixties or seventies with acute or convalescent COVID-19.

CDR3 protein: CASSERGTANNSPLHF. Here the CDR3 DNA reads TGTGCCAGCAGTGAAAGGGGGACAGCAAACAATTCACCCCTCCACTTT. The J gene is TRBJ1-6, the V gene TRBV2; 7 bases are a match to TRBD1. The germline V gene has CDR1 SNHLY and CDR2 FYNNEI. V lost 2 bases, J lost 7 bases, and 8 bases stayed unmatched. This CDR3 spans 16 amino acids.

The chain links TRBV5-4 to TRBJ2-7; 10 bases agree with TRBD2. After removal of 1 base from V and 6 bases from J, the junction contained 10 bases not matched to a gene. This CDR3 region has 16 residues. From germline, CDR1 is SGHNT and CDR2 YYREEE (reference sequence). CDR3 amino acids: CASSLTPQREGGEQYF. The CDR3 coding sequence is TGTGCCAGCAGCTTGACCCCTCAGCGGGAGGGCGGCGAGCAGTACTTC.

In this sample, this clone turned up once. The rearrangement links TRBV5-1 to TRBJ2-1; TRBD2 matches 7 bases. From germline, CDR1 is SGHRS and CDR2 YFSETQ. V trimming: 4 bases; J trimming: 0 bases; junction bases outside the gene matches: 13. The CDR3 totals 18 residues. The CDR3 sequence is CASSLYASGGSSYNEQFF. The DNA for the CDR3 is TGCGCCAGCAGCCTCTATGCCTCGGGGGGAAGCTCCTACAATGAGCAGTTCTTC.

This clone was observed a few times. This chain links TRBV12-5 with TRBJ2-2; 14 bases are shared with TRBD2. CDR3 length: 16 amino acids. CDR1 is LGHNT, CDR2 FRNRAP, per germline. V was clipped by 1 base and J by 5 bases; unmatched bases: 0. The CDR3 bases are TGTGCTAGTGGTTTGGGGACTAGCGGGGGGACCGGGGAGCTGTTTTTT. Translating it yields CASGLGTSGGTGELFF.

The chain recombines TRBV2 with TRBJ1-4; D may be TRBD1 (5 bases). CDR1 and CDR2 (germline): SNHLY, FYNNEI. V lost 6 bases and J 3 bases, leaving 14 bases between the germline ends. The CDR3 has 15 residues. The CDR3 loop reads CASRETESPNEKLFF. The CDR3 DNA follows: TGTGCCAGCAGGGAGACAGAATCTCCTAATGAAAAACTGTTTTTT. The entire variable domain, with the rest obtained from reference TRBV2 and TRBJ1-4, is as follows: EPEVTQTPSHQVTQMGQEVILRCVPISNHLYFYWYRQILGQKVEFLVSFYNNEISEKSEIFDDQFSVERPDGSNFTLKIRSTKLEDSAMYFCASRETESPNEKLFFGSGTQLSVL.

This clone has only a few counts. This rearrangement joins TRBV6-5 to TRBJ1-1; unclear D gene. Germline CDR1 is MNHEY and CDR2 is SVGAGI. This CDR3 region has 13 residues. V dropped 6 bases and J dropped 6 bases, with 14 bases sitting between them. The DNA for the CDR3 is TGTGCCAGCAGACAACTCGACACGGCTGAAGCTTTCTTT. As protein: CASRQLDTAEAFF.

The genes are TRBV28 and TRBJ1-4; D uncertain. With 7 bases removed from V and 0 bases from J, the gap between germline ends came to 9 bases. This CDR3 region has 14 residues. Germline V gene sequence: CDR1 MDHEN, CDR2 SYDVKM. The CDR3 reads CASTRVATNEKLFF. The CDR3 bases are TGTGCCAGCACCCGAGTAGCAACTAATGAAAAACTGTTTTTT.

The gene calls are TRBV7-9 and TRBJ1-4; D is unresolved. Germline CDR1 and CDR2: SEHNR and FQNEAQ (reference sequence). The V end lost 3 bases, the J end lost 6 bases, and 17 bases lay between the germline ends. The CDR3 runs 16 residues. CDR3 residues: CASSFSGRPRDEKLFF. The CDR3 DNA is TGTGCCAGCAGCTTCTCTGGACGTCCGAGGGATGAAAAACTGTTTTTT.

The V call is TRBV6-5, the J call TRBJ1-5, with D possibly being TRBD1 (5 bases). Trimming left V 2 bases short and J 6 bases short, with 14 bases between. Germline values: CDR1 MNHEY, CDR2 SVGAGI. The CDR3 sequence is 15 residues long. This chain's CDR3 is CASSYGQGEGQPQHF. CDR3 DNA sequence: TGTGCCAGCAGTTACGGGCAGGGCGAAGGTCAGCCCCAGCATTTT.

This chain connects TRBV5-1 to TRBJ2-5; possibly TRBD2 for D (6 bases). This CDR3 is built from 17 residues. The germline gives CDR1 SGHRS, CDR2 YFSETQ. The V and J ends lost 0 bases and 1 base respectively, with 16 bases between them. CDR3 residues: CASSLGVSRGSQETQYF. The CDR3, as DNA: TGCGCCAGCAGCTTGGGCGTCTCGCGGGGCTCCCAAGAGACCCAGTACTTC.

This chain joins TRBV6-4 and TRBJ2-1, with TRBD1 as a possible D gene (6 bases). Germline loops: CDR1 MRHNA, CDR2 SNTAGT. The germline V and J ends were trimmed by 6 bases and 4 bases, with 16 bases remaining between them. The CDR3 length is 15 residues. The CDR3 DNA reads as TGTGCCAGCAGGCGGACAGAAGCGGTTTACAATGAGCAGTTCTTC. Amino acids: CASRRTEAVYNEQFF.

The chain joins TRBV3-1 (or the pseudogene TRBV3-2) to TRBJ2-5; the D is unclear. The germline V and J ends were trimmed by 7 bases and 1 base, with 13 bases remaining between them. CDR3 length: 14 amino acids. Germline V gene sequence: CDR1 LGHDT, CDR2 YNNKEL (reference sequence). The CDR3: CASTPRGGQETQYF. CDR3 sequence (DNA): TGTGCCAGCACCCCTCGTGGCGGCCAAGAGACCCAGTACTTC.

The chain employs TRBV2 and TRBJ1-5, with 7 bases lining up with TRBD1. The germline CDR1 and CDR2 sequences are SNHLY and FYNNEI. The V gene end was trimmed by 4 bases and the J gene end by 3 bases; junction bases not matched to a gene: 3. The CDR3 sequence is 14 residues long. CDR3 sequence reads: CASSGDSPNQPQHF. CDR3 coding DNA: TGTGCCAGCAGTGGGGACAGTCCCAATCAGCCCCAGCATTTT. The whole variable domain, remainder taken from reference TRBV2 and TRBJ1-5, is EPEVTQTPSHQVTQMGQEVILRCVPISNHLYFYWYRQILGQKVEFLVSFYNNEISEKSEIFDDQFSVERPDGSNFTLKIRSTKLEDSAMYFCASSGDSPNQPQHFGDGTRLSIL.

The chain joins TRBV7-9 to TRBJ2-1; D is possibly TRBD2 (5 bases). V lost 5 bases, J lost 3 bases, and 14 bases lay in between. The CDR3 consists of 15 residues. Germline-derived CDR1 and CDR2 are SEHNR and FQNEAQ (reference sequence). This CDR3 reads CASSQDGDYYNEQFF. In DNA form, the CDR3 reads TGTGCCAGCAGCCAGGACGGCGACTACTACAATGAGCAGTTCTTC.

This clone was detected a few times. This chain uses TRBV4-2 with TRBJ2-5; TRBD2 agrees at 9 bases. The length of the CDR3 is 16 residues. V gave up 4 bases and J gave up 5 bases; unmatched junction bases: 11. Germline CDR1 LGHNA, CDR2 YNFKEQ. CDR3 sequence reads: CASSRLLASGRETQYF. CDR3 in DNA: TGTGCCAGCAGCCGACTTCTAGCAAGCGGGAGGGAGACCCAGTACTTC.

This rearrangement joins TRBV11-2 to TRBJ2-5; no clear D gene. Trimming shortened V by 8 bases and J by 6 bases, and 19 bases separated the two germline ends. The CDR3 is 14 amino acids. Germline CDR1 is SGHAT and CDR2 is FQNNGV. CDR3 bases: TGTGCCAGCCGACCGGAACAGTGGGTAAAGACCCAGTACTTC. Translated, it gives CASRPEQWVKTQYF.

V and J are TRBV19 and TRBJ1-5; TRBD1 agrees at 7 bases. The CDR3 spans 15 residues. V shed 2 bases and J 10 bases; nucleotides not matched to a gene: 11. The germline gives CDR1 LNHDA, CDR2 SQIVND (reference sequence). CDR3 sequence reads: CASSIQGGVQEPQHF. The CDR3 nucleotides are TGTGCCAGTAGTATACAGGGGGGAGTTCAAGAACCCCAGCATTTT.

The rearrangement uses TRBV2 and TRBJ2-3, with 10 bases that match TRBD2. The CDR3 covers 15 residues. The ends lost 3 bases at V and 4 bases at J; junction bases unmatched: 4. CDR1 and CDR2 (germline): SNHLY, FYNNEI. The DNA of the CDR3 is TGTGCCAGCAGTGATTTAGCGGGAGGAGCAGATACGCAGTATTTT. It translates to CASSDLAGGADTQYF.

The V call is TRBV28, the J call TRBJ1-2; D is unclear. The V end was cut by 5 bases, the J end by 8 bases, with 18 bases between. The CDR3 covers 14 residues. The germline V gene has CDR1 MDHEN and CDR2 SYDVKM. The CDR3 protein is CASSPLSTTAGYTF. The CDR3, as DNA: TGTGCCAGCAGTCCCCTTTCGACTACTGCCGGCTACACCTTC.

This clone came up many times. The V gene is TRBV15, the J gene TRBJ1-4; TRBD1 might be the D (6 bases). Germline-derived CDR1 and CDR2 are LNHNV and YYDKDF (reference sequence). The V end lost 0 bases, the J end lost 5 bases, and 16 bases lay between the germline ends. The CDR3 totals 17 residues. The CDR3 here is CATSRDTLRGGNEKLFF. The CDR3 nucleotides are TGTGCCACCAGCAGAGATACCCTCCGAGGGGGAAATGAAAAACTGTTTTTT.

Only one count was recorded for this clone. The chain recombines TRBV18 with TRBJ1-2; tentative D call: TRBD1 (6 bases). The germline V gene encodes CDR1 KGHSH and CDR2 LQKENI. The V end was cut by 2 bases, the J end by 8 bases, with 15 bases between. This CDR3 is 14 amino acids long. The CDR3 DNA reads as TGTGCCAGCTCACCAGGGCGGGGGCATAGCGGCTACACCTTC. Encoded protein: CASSPGRGHSGYTF.

The rearrangement uses TRBV28 and TRBJ2-2, with a weak D call TRBD2 (6 bases). V was clipped by 4 bases and J by 0 bases, with 12 bases between them. Per the germline V gene, CDR1 is MDHEN and CDR2 is SYDVKM. The CDR3 runs 16 residues. The CDR3 sequence: CASSYLGLANTGELFF. CDR3 coding DNA: TGTGCCAGCAGTTACTTGGGACTGGCGAACACCGGGGAGCTGTTTTTT.

The V and J genes are TRBV5-4 and TRBJ2-1, with 7 bases identical to TRBD2. The CDR3 is 13 amino acids. After removal of 6 bases from V and 5 bases from J, the junction contained 5 bases not matched to a gene. In germline, CDR1 is SGHNT, CDR2 YYREEE (reference sequence). CDR3 sequence reads: CASTRGTNNEQFF. CDR3 in DNA: TGTGCCAGCACCAGAGGGACTAACAATGAGCAGTTCTTC.

The chain is built from TRBV29-1 and TRBJ1-1; D call uncertain. This CDR3 contains 11 residues. Per germline, CDR1 SQVTM and CDR2 ANQGSEA. The V end was cut by 4 bases, the J end by 4 bases, with 7 bases between. As DNA, the CDR3 is TGCAGCGTTGGAGACCGCACTGAAGCTTTCTTT. Encoded protein: CSVGDRTEAFF.

The rearrangement links TRBV7-2 to TRBJ2-1; tentatively, D is TRBD2 (5 bases). Germline V gene data show CDR1 as SGHTA and CDR2 as FQGNSA. The CDR3 has 14 amino acids. Trimming removed 0 bases from V and 8 bases from J, with 11 bases in between. The CDR3 is CASSLAGLYDEQFF. CDR3 sequence (DNA): TGTGCCAGCAGCTTAGCAGGACTGTACGATGAGCAGTTCTTC.

This chain joins TRBV4-1 and TRBJ1-4; no definite D call. Germline V gene data show CDR1 as MGHRA and CDR2 as YSYEKL. V gave up 6 bases and J gave up 0 bases, with 11 bases separating them. The CDR3 is made up of 15 amino acids. The CDR3 region has the DNA TGCGCCAGCAGTCCCTCCGGAGCAACTAATGAAAAACTGTTTTTT. Residues: CASSPSGATNEKLFF.

The V call is TRBV5-1, the J call TRBJ2-5, with 11 positions matching TRBD1. CDR1 and CDR2 (germline): SGHRS, YFSETQ. This CDR3 comprises 15 residues. V dropped 4 bases and J dropped 4; count of bases not matched to a gene: 6. The CDR3 DNA sequence: TGCGCCAGCAGCCAAAGGACAGGGGGCTTAGAGACCCAGTACTTC. Its protein product is CASSQRTGGLETQYF.

This clone was counted only a few times. This chain links TRBV5-8 with TRBJ2-1; 7 bases map to TRBD1. Losses at the gene ends were 5 bases for V and 5 bases for J; bases not matched to a gene: 10. Germline CDR1 is SGHTS and CDR2 is YDEGEE. The CDR3 is 15 residues long. The CDR3 sequence is CASRPTGQLDNEQFF. In nucleotides, the CDR3 is TGTGCCAGCAGGCCGACGGGACAGCTCGACAATGAGCAGTTCTTC.

Only one count was recorded for this clone. The V gene is TRBV3-1 (or the pseudogene TRBV3-2), the J gene TRBJ2-5, with 7 bases aligning to TRBD1. The CDR3 length is 14 residues. V was clipped by 2 bases and J by 5 bases; unmatched bases: 5. Germline CDR1 LGHDT, CDR2 YNNKEL (reference sequence). CDR3 protein: CASSQTTGSETQYF. As DNA, the CDR3 is TGTGCCAGCAGCCAAACGACAGGGTCGGAGACCCAGTACTTC.

The V gene is TRBV29-1, the J gene TRBJ2-1; the match to TRBD2 covers 9 bases. Germline lookup yields CDR1 SQVTM and CDR2 ANQGSEA. CDR3 length: 13 residues. V lost 1 base and J lost 7; bases outside the gene matches: 2. CDR3 DNA: TGCAGCGTTGAAGTGGCGGGAGGGAATGAGCAGTTCTTC. Its protein is CSVEVAGGNEQFF.

The chain links TRBV29-1 to TRBJ2-2; 10 bases align to TRBD2. The CDR3 loop spans 15 amino acids. V lost 0 bases and J lost 7; bases outside the gene matches: 5. Germline CDR1 reads SQVTM; CDR2 reads ANQGSEA. Here the CDR3 DNA reads TGCAGCGTTGAAGAAGCGGGAGGGCCAGACGGGGAGCTGTTTTTT. It is translated as CSVEEAGGPDGELFF.